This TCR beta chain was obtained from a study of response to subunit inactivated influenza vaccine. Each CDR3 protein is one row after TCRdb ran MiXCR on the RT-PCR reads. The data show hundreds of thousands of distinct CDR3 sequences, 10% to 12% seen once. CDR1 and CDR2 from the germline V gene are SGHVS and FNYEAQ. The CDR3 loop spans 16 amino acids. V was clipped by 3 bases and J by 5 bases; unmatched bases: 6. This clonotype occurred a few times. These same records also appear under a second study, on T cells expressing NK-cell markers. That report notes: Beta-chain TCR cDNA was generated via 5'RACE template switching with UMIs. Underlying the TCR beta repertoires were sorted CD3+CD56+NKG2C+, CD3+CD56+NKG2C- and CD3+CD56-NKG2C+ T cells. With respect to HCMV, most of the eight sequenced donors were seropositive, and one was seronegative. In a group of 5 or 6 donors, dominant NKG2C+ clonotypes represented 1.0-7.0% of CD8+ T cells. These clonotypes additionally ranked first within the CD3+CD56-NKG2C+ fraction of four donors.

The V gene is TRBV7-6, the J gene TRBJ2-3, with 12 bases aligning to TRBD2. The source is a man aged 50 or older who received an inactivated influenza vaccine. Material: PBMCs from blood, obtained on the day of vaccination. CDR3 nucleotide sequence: TGTGCCAGCAGCTTGCAACTAGCGGGGGGTCGAGATACGCAGTATTTT. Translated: CASSLQLAGGRDTQYF. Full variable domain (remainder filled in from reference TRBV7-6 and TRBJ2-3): GAGVSQSPRYKVTKRGQDVALRCDPISGHVSLYWYRQALGQGPEFLTYFNYEAQQDKSGLPNDRFSAERPEGSISTLTIQRTEQRDSAMYRCASSLQLAGGRDTQYFGPGTRLTVL.